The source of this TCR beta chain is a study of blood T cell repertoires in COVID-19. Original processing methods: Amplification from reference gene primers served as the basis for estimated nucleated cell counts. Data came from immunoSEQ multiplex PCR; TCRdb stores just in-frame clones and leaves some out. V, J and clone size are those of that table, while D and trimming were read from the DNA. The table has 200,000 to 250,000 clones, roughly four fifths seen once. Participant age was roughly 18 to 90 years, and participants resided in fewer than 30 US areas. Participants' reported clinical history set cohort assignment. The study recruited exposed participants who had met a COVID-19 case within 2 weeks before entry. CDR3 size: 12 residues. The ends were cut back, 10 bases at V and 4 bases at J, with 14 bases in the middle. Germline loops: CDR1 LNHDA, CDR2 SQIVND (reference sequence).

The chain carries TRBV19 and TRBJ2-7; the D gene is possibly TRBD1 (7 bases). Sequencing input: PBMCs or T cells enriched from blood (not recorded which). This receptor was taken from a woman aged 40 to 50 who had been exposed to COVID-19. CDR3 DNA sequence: TGTGCCACCGGCGGGACAGTATACGAGCAGTACTTC. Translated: CATGGTVYEQYF.